This TCR beta chain came from a study of blood T cells in healthy people across ages. The authors ran a second PCR of about 7 to 11 cycles using a sample-barcoded 5' primer and a J-beta primer mix. MiXCR, applied by TCRdb to the 5' RACE reads, yields one record per CDR3 protein. The data hold roughly 700,000 distinct CDR3 sequences, with more than 20% observed a single time. The CDR3 loop spans 16 amino acids. Looked up from germline, CDR1 is SQVTM and CDR2 is ANQGSEA. V was pared by 0 bases and J by 8 bases, with 10 bases of the junction left unmatched. Researchers collected 9.5 to 10 milliliters of peripheral blood from every single donor. Each sample gave at least 6 million isolated PBMCs. Total RNA was extracted at no less than 6 micrograms per sample. These sequences were also reported in another study, on T cells of mothers and their children.

J is TRBJ2-1 and V is TRBV29-1, with 10 bases matching TRBD2. The receptor's source is a boy between 10 and 17 years old in good health. The specimen sequenced was blood. The CDR3: CSVEDHVASGGDEQFF. Here the CDR3 DNA reads TGCAGCGTTGAAGATCATGTAGCTAGCGGGGGCGATGAGCAGTTCTTC.